This T cell receptor (beta chain) was found in a study of blood T cells in healthy people across ages. Findings of the study overall: There were more naive CD4+ cells and higher diversity in long-lived donors than in aged donors.

A second PCR of 7 to 11 cycles used a sample-barcoded 5' primer and a J-beta primer mix. Via MiXCR, TCRdb re-called the 5' RACE reads, giving one row per CDR3 protein. The table shows about 1,800,000 distinct CDR3 sequences, with about 28% occurring only once. V lost 8 bases and J lost 4, with 15 bases in between. CDR3 length: 14 residues. Germline CDR1 and CDR2: SGHAT and FQDESV (reference sequence). With respect to this clonotype: Its specificity is unknown.

The chain recombines TRBV11-1 with TRBJ1-5; D possibly corresponds to TRBD1 (5 bases). This clonotype was sampled from a young woman in good health. Material for sequencing was blood. In DNA, the CDR3 is TGTGCCAGCTGCTGGGGGGGTGGAAATCAGCCCCAGCATTTT. Translated, it gives CASCWGGGNQPQHF.